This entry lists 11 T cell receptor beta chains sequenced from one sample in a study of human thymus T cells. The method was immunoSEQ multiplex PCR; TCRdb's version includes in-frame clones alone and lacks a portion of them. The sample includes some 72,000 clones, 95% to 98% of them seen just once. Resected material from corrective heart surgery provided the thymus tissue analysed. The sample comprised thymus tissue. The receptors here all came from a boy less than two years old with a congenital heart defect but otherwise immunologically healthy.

CDR3 coding DNA: TGTGCCAGCAGCTTAGCTAGTTTGTACGAGCAGTACTTC. It codes for CASSLASLYEQYF. The chain is built from TRBV7-8 and TRBJ2-7, with D unclear. The CDR3 runs 13 residues. Trimming took off 0 bases at V and 4 bases at J, with 7 bases between the two ends. CDR1 is SGHVS, CDR2 FQNEAQ, per germline.

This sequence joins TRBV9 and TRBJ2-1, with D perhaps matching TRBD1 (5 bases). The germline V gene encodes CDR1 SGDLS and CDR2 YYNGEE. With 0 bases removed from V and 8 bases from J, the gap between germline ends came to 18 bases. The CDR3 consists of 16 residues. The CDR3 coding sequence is TGTGCCAGCAGCGTAGAAATTCGGTACAGGAGAGATGAGCAGTTCTTC. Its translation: CASSVEIRYRRDEQFF.

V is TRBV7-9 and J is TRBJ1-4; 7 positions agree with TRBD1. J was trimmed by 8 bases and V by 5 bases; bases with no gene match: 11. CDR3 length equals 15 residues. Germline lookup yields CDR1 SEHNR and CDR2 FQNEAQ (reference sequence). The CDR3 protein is CASSLQDRNKEKLFF. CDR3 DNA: TGTGCCAGCAGCCTACAGGACAGGAATAAAGAAAAACTGTTTTTT.

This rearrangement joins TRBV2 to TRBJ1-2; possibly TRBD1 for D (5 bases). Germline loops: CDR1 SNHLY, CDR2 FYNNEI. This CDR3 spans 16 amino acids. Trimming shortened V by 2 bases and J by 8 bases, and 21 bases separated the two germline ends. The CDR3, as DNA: TGTGCCAGCAGTGAAAGGGGAGGAGTTTTGCGGGGAGGCTACACCTTC. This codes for CASSERGGVLRGGYTF.

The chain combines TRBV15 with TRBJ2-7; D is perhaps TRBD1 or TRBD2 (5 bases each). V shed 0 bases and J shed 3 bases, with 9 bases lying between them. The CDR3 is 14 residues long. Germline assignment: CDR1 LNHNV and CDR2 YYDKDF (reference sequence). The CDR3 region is CATSRDRDLYEQYF. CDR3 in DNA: TGTGCCACCAGCAGAGATAGGGACCTCTACGAGCAGTACTTC. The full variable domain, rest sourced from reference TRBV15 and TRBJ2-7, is DAMVIQNPRYQVTQFGKPVTLSCSQTLNHNVMYWYQQKSSQAPKLLFHYYDKDFNNEADTPDNFQSRRPNTSFCFLDIRSPGLGDTAMYLCATSRDRDLYEQYFGPGTRLTVT.

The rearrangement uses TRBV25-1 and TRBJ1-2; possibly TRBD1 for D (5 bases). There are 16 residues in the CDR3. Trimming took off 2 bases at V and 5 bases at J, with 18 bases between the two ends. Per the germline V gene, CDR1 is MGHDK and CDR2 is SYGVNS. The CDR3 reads CASSERGSQGPYGYTF. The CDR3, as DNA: TGTGCCAGCAGTGAACGGGGGTCGCAGGGTCCATATGGCTACACCTTC.

CDR3 in DNA: TGTGCCAGCAGCGAGAATGCCAAGATGACAGGGGGCCAAGAGACCCAGTACTTC. Translated, it gives CASSENAKMTGGQETQYF. The V and J genes are TRBV2 and TRBJ2-5; 9 nucleotides match TRBD1. V trimming: 6 bases; J trimming: 1 base; junction bases outside the gene matches: 15. Germline CDR1 is SNHLY and CDR2 is FYNNEI. The CDR3 runs 18 residues.

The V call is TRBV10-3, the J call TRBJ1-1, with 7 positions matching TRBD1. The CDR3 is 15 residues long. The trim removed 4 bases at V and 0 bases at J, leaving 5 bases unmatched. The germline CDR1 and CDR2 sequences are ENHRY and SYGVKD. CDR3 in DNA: TGTGCCATCAGTGGGGCGACAGGGATGAACACTGAAGCTTTCTTT. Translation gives CAISGATGMNTEAFF.

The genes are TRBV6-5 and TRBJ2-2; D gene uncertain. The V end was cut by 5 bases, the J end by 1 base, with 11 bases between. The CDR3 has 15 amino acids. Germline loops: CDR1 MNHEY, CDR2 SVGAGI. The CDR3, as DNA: TGTGCCAGCAGTCAATACAATGTGAACACCGGGGAGCTGTTTTTT. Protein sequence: CASSQYNVNTGELFF.

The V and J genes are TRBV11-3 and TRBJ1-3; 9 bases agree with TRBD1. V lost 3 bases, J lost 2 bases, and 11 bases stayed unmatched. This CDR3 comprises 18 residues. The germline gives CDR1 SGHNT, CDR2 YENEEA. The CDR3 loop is CASSFHPGQGYPGNTIYF. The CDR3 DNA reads TGTGCCAGCAGCTTCCACCCCGGACAGGGGTACCCTGGAAACACCATATATTTT.

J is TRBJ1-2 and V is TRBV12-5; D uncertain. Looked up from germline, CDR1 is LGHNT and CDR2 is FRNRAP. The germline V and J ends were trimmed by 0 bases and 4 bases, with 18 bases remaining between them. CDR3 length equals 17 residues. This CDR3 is CASGLVQRGSLGYGYTF. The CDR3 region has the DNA TGTGCTAGTGGTTTGGTACAAAGAGGGAGCTTGGGCTATGGCTACACCTTC.